This T cell receptor (beta chain) was captured in a study of blood T cells in healthy people across ages. Findings and caveats of the study: Possibly confounding the expanded clonotype changes was the fact that donor CMV status was unknown.

Using a J-beta primer mix together with a sample-barcoded 5' primer, a second PCR was run for about 6 to 12 cycles. Every molecule of cDNA carried a tag from a template-switch adaptor with 12 random nucleotides. Every sample gave at least 2.5 million paired-end reads containing CDR3. TCRdb independently ran MiXCR on the 5' RACE reads; one entry per CDR3 protein. The sample holds roughly 1.9 million distinct CDR3 sequences, roughly two fifths seen once. This CDR3 region has 15 residues. Trimming removed 2 bases at V and 7 bases at J, with 18 bases between. Per germline, CDR1 ENHRY and CDR2 SYGVKD. Remarks on this clonotype: No antigen is known for it.

Donors were healthy Caucasian individuals from Russia aged about 6 to 100. This receptor was obtained from a human donor in good health. The sequenced sample consisted of blood. The rearrangement uses TRBV10-3 and TRBJ2-7, with D perhaps matching TRBD1 (6 bases). This CDR3 reads CAISEGGQDSTEQYF. DNA for the CDR3: TGTGCCATCAGTGAGGGGGGACAAGACTCTACTGAGCAGTACTTC.